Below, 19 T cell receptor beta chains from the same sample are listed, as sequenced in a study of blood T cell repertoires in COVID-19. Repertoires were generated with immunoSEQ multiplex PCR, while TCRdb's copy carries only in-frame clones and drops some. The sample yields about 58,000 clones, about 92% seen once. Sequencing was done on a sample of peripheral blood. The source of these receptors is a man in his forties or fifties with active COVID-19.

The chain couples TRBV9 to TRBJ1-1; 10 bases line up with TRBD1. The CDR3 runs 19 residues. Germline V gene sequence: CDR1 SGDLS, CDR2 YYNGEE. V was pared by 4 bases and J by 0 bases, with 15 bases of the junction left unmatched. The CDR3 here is CASSLSPDRGGPMNTEAFF. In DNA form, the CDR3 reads TGTGCCAGCAGCCTTTCCCCGGACAGGGGGGGACCTATGAACACTGAAGCTTTCTTT. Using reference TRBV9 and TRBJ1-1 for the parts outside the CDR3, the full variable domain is DSGVTQTPKHLITATGQRVTLRCSPRSGDLSVYWYQQSLDQGLQFLIQYYNGEERAKGNILERFSAQQFPDLHSELNLSSLELGDSALYFCASSLSPDRGGPMNTEAFFGQGTRLTVV.

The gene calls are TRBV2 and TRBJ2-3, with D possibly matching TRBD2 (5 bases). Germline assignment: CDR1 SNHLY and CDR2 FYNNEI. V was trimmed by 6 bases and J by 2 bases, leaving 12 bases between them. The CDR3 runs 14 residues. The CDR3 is CASRLVPLTDTQYF. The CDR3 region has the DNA TGTGCCAGCAGACTAGTACCCCTCACAGATACGCAGTATTTT.

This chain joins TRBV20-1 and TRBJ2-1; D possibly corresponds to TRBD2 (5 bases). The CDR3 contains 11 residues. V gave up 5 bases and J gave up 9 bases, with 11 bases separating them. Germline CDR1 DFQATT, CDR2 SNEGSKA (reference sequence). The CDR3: CSAAPTSEQFF. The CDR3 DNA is TGCAGTGCTGCCCCAACTAGTGAGCAGTTCTTC.

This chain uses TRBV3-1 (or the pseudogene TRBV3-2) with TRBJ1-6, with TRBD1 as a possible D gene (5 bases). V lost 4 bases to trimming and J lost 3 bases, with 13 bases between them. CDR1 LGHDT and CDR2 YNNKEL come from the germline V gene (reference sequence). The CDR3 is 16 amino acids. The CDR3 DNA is TGTGCCAGCAGCCCCACCGGGGGAGTCTATAATTCACCCCTCCACTTT. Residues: CASSPTGGVYNSPLHF.

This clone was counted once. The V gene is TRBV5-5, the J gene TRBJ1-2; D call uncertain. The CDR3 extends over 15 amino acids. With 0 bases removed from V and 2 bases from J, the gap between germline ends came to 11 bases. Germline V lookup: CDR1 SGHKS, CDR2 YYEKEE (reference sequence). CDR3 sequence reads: CASSLVPRGNYGYTF. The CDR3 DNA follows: TGTGCCAGCAGCTTGGTCCCCAGAGGGAACTATGGCTACACCTTC.

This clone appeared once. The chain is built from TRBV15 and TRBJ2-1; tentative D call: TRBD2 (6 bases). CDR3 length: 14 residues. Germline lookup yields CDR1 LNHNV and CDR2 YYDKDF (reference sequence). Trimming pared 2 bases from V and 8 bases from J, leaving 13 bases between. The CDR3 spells CATSRLANRYEQFF. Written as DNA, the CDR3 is TGTGCCACCAGCAGACTAGCGAATCGTTATGAGCAGTTCTTC.

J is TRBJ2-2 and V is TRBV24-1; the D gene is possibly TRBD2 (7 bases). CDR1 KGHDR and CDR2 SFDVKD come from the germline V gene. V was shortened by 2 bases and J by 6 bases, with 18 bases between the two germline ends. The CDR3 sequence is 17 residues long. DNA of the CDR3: TGTGCCACCAGTGATTCCCCTCCGAGGGGGAGGGCCGGGGAGCTGTTTTTT. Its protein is CATSDSPPRGRAGELFF.

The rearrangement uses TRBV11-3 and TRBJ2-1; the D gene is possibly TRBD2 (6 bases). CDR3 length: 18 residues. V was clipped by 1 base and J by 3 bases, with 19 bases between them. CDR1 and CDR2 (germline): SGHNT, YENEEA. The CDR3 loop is CASSLGGWGEPRYNEQFF. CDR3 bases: TGTGCCAGCAGCTTAGGGGGTTGGGGGGAACCCCGCTACAATGAGCAGTTCTTC.

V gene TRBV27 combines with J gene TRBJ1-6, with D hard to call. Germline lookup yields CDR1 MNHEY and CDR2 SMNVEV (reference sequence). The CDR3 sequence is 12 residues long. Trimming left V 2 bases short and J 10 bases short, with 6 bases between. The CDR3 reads CASSLGPSPLHF. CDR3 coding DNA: TGTGCCAGCAGTTTAGGCCCCTCACCCCTCCACTTT.

CDR3 in amino acids: CASSPRRSYEQYF. The CDR3, as DNA: TGTGCCAGCAGCCCCCGGAGATCATACGAGCAGTACTTC. The V and J genes are TRBV11-2 and TRBJ2-7; D not resolved. Germline-derived CDR1 and CDR2 are SGHAT and FQNNGV. V gave up 5 bases and J gave up 4 bases, with 12 bases separating them. The CDR3 loop spans 13 amino acids.

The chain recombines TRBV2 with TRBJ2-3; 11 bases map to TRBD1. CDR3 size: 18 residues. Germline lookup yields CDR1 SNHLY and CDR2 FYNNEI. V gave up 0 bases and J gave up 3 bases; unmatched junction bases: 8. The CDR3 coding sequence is TGTGCCAGCAGTGAAGCGGGGATCTGGGACAGGGGGACAGATACGCAGTATTTT. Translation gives CASSEAGIWDRGTDTQYF.

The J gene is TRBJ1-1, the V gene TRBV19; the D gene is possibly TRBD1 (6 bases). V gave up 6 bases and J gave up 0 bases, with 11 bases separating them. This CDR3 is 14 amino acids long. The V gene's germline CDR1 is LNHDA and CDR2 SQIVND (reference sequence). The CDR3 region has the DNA TGTGCCAGTAGCACAGGGATCATGAACACTGAAGCTTTCTTT. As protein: CASSTGIMNTEAFF. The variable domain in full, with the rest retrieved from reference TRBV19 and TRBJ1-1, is DGGITQSPKYLFRKEGQNVTLSCEQNLNHDAMYWYRQDPGQGLRLIYYSQIVNDFQKGDIAEGYSVSREKKESFPLTVTSAQKNPTAFYLCASSTGIMNTEAFFGQGTRLTVV.

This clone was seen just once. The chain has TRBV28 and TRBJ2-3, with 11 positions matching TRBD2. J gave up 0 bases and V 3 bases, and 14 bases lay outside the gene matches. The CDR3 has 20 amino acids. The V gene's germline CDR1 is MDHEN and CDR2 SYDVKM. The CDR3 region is CASSFTLRILAGVSTDTQYF. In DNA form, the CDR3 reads TGTGCCAGCAGTTTCACGCTTCGGATACTAGCGGGAGTTAGCACAGATACGCAGTATTTT.

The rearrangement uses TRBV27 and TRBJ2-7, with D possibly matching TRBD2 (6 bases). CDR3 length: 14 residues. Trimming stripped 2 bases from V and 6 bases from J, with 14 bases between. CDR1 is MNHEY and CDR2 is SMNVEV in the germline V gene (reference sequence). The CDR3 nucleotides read TGTGCCAGCAGTTTAAGGGGACTCGGTTCCGAGCAGTACTTC. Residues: CASSLRGLGSEQYF.

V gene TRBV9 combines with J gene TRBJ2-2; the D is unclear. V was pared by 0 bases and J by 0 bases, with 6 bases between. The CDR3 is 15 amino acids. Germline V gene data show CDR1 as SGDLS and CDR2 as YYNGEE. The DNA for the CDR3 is TGTGCCAGCAGCGTAGGGCAGGCGAACACCGGGGAGCTGTTTTTT. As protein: CASSVGQANTGELFF.

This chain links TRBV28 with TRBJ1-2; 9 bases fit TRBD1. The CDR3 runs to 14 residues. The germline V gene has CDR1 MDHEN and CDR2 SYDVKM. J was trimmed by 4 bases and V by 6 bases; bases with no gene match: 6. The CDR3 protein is CASRGGQGLYGYTF. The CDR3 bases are TGTGCCAGCAGAGGGGGACAGGGTCTCTATGGCTACACCTTC.

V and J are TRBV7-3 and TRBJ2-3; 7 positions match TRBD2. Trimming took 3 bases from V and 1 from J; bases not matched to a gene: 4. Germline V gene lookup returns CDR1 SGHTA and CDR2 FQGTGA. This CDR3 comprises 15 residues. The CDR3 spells CASSLAGVGTDTQYF. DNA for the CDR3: TGTGCCAGCAGCTTGGCGGGAGTTGGCACAGATACGCAGTATTTT.

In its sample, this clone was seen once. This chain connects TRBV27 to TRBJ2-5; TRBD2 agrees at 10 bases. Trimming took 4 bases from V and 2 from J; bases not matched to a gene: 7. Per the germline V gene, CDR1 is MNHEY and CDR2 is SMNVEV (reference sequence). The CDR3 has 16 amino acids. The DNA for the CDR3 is TGTGCCAGCAGTTATCTGAGTAGCGGGGGGCAAGAGACCCAGTACTTC. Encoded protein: CASSYLSSGGQETQYF.

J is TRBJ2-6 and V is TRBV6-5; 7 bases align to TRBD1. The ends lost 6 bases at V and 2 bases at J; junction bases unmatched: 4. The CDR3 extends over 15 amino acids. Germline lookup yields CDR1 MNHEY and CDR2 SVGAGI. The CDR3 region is CASSKDRTGANVLTF. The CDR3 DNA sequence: TGTGCCAGCAGCAAGGACAGGACTGGGGCCAACGTCCTGACTTTC.